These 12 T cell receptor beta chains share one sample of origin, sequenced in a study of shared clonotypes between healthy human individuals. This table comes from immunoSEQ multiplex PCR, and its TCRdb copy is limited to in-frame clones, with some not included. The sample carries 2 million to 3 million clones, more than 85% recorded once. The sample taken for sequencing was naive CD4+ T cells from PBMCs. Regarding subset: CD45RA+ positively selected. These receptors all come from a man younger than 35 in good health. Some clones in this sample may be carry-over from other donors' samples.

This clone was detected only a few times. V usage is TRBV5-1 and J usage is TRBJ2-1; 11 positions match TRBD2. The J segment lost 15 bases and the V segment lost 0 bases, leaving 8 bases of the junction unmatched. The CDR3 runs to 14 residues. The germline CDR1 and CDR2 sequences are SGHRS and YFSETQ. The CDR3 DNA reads TGCGCCAGCAGCTTGGCCCAACTAGCGGGAGTACGGTTCTTC. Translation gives CASSLAQLAGVRFF.

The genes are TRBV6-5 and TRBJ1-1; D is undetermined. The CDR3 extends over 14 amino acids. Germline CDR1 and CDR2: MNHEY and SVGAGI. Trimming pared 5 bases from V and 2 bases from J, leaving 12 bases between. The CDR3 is CASSPSQENTEAFF. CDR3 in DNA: TGTGCCAGCAGTCCTTCCCAGGAAAACACTGAAGCTTTCTTT.

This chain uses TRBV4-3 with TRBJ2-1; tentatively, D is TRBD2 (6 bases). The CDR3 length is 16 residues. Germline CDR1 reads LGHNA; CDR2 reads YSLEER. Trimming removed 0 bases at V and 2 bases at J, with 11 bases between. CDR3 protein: CASSQEPGLPYNEQFF. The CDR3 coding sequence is TGCGCCAGCAGCCAAGAACCGGGACTTCCCTACAATGAGCAGTTCTTC.

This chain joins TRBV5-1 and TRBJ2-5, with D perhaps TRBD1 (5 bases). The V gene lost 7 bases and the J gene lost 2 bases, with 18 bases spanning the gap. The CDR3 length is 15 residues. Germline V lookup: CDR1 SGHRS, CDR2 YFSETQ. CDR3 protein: CASRRRVGQQETQYF. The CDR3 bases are TGCGCCAGCCGCCGTAGGGTGGGGCAACAAGAGACCCAGTACTTC.

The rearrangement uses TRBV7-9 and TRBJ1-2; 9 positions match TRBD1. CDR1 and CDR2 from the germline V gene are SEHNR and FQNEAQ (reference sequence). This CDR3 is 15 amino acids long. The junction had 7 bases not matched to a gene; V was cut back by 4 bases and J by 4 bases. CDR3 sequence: CASSSTGGRGYGYTF. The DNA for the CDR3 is TGTGCCAGCAGCTCAACAGGGGGCCGGGGCTATGGCTACACCTTC.

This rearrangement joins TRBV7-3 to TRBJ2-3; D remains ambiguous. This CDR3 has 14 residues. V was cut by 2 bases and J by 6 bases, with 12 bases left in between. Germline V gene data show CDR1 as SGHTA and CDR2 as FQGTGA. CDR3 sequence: CASSLYAAGDTQYF. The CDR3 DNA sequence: TGTGCCAGCAGCTTATACGCCGCTGGGGATACGCAGTATTTT.

The DNA for the CDR3 is TGTGCCACCTCAGTACTAGCGACTATTGGCACAGATACGCAGTATTTT. Translated, it gives CATSVLATIGTDTQYF. The chain carries TRBV10-3 and TRBJ2-3, with 7 bases fitting TRBD2. There are 16 residues in the CDR3. The germline gives CDR1 ENHRY, CDR2 SYGVKD. The V gene end was trimmed by 10 bases and the J gene end by 1 base; junction bases not matched to a gene: 14.

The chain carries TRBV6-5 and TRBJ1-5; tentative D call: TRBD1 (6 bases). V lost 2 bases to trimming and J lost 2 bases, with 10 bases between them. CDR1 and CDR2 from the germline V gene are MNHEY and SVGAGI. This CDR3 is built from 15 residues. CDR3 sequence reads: CASSYRGQGNQPQHF. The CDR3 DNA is TGTGCCAGCAGTTACCGGGGGCAGGGCAATCAGCCCCAGCATTTT.

This chain's CDR3 is CASSRGLAQYEQYF. The CDR3 nucleotides read TGTGCCAGCAGTAGGGGACTAGCGCAATACGAGCAGTACTTC. The rearrangement links TRBV11-2 to TRBJ2-7; TRBD2 matches at 10 bases. This CDR3 is built from 14 residues. The V segment lost 6 bases and the J segment 4 bases; nucleotides outside the gene matches: 6. Germline V gene lookup returns CDR1 SGHAT and CDR2 FQNNGV.

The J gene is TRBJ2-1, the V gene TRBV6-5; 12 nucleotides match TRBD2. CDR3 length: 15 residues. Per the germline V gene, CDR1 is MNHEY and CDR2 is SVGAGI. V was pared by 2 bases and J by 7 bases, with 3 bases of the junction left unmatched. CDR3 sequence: CASSYRTSGNNEQFF. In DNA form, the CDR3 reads TGTGCCAGCAGTTACCGGACTAGCGGGAATAATGAGCAGTTCTTC.

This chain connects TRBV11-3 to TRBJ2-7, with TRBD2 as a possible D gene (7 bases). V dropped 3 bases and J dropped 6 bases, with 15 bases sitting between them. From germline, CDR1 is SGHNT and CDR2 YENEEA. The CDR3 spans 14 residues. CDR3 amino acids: CASSLGGRVSEQYF. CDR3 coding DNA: TGTGCCAGCAGCTTGGGGGGGCGAGTTTCCGAGCAGTACTTC.

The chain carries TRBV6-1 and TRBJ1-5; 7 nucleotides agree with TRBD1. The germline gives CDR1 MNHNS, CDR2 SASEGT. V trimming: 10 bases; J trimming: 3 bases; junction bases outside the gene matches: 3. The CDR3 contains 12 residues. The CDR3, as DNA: TGTGCCATTGGGACAGCCAATCAGCCCCAGCATTTT. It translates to CAIGTANQPQHF.